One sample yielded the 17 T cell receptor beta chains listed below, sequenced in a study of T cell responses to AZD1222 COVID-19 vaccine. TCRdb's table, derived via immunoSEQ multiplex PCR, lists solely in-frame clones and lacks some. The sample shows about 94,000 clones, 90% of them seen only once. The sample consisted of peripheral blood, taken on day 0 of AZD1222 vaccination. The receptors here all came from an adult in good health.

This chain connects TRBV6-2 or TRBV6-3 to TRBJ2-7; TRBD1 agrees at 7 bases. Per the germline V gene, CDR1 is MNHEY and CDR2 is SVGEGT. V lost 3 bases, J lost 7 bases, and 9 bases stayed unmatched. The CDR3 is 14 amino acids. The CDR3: CASSYADRLVEQYF. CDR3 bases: TGTGCCAGCAGTTATGCGGACAGGCTTGTGGAGCAGTACTTC.

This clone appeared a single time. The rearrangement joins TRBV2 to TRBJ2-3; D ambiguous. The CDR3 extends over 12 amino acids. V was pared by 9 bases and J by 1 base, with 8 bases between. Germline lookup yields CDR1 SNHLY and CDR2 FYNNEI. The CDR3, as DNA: TGTGCCAGTGGGTTAGGCACAGATACGCAGTATTTT. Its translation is CASGLGTDTQYF.

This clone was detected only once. Here the CDR3 reads CSARGAGEQYF. The CDR3 DNA sequence: TGCAGTGCTAGGGGGGCTGGCGAGCAGTACTTC. The J gene is TRBJ2-7, the V gene TRBV20-1, with a weak D call TRBD1 (6 bases). V was trimmed by 3 bases and J by 6 bases, leaving 9 bases between them. Germline V CDR1 and CDR2: DFQATT, SNEGSKA (reference sequence). The CDR3 is 11 residues long.

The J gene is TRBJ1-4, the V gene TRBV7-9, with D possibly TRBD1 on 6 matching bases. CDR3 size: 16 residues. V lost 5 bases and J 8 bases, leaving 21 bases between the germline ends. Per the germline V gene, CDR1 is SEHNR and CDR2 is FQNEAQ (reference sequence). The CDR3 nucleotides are TGTGCCAGCAGCGGGGGCCAGGGCGGAAGTTGGGAAAAACTGTTTTTT. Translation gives CASSGGQGGSWEKLFF.

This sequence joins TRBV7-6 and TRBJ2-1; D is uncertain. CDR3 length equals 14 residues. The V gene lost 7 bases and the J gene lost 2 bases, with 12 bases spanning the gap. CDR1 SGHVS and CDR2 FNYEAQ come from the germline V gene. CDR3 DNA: TGTGCCAGCAAAAAAGACTTGCCCTACAATGAGCAGTTCTTC. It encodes CASKKDLPYNEQFF.

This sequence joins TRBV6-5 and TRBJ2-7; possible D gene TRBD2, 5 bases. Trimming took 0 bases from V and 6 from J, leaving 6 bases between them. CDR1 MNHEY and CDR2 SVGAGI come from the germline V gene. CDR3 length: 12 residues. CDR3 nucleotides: TGTGCCAGCAGTTACTCGGGGAGCGAGCAGTACTTC. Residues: CASSYSGSEQYF.

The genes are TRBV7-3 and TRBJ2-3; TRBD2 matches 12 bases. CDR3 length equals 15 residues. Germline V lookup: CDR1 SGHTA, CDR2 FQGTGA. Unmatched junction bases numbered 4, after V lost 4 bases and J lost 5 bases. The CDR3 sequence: CASSSGLAGLDTQYF. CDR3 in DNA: TGTGCCAGCAGCTCGGGACTAGCGGGTTTAGATACGCAGTATTTT.

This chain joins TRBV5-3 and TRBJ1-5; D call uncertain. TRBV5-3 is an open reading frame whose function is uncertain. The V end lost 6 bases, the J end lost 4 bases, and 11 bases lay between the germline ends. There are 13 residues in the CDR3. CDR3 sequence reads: CARTSSENQPQHF. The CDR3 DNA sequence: TGTGCCAGAACCTCGTCGGAGAATCAGCCCCAGCATTTT.

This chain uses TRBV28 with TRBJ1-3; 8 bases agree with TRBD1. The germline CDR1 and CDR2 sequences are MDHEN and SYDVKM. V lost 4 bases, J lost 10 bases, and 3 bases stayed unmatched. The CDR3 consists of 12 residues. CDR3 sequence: CASSSQGDTIYF. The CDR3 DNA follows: TGTGCCAGCAGTTCACAGGGGGATACCATATATTTT.

The CDR3 nucleotides read TGTGCCAGCTCACCCCCGGGACAGGGATTATATGAAAAACTGTTTTTT. It encodes CASSPPGQGLYEKLFF. The V call is TRBV18, the J call TRBJ1-4, with 9 bases fitting TRBD1. CDR3 length: 16 amino acids. The V and J ends lost 3 bases and 6 bases, in that order; junction bases with no gene match: 8. CDR1 and CDR2 from the germline V gene are KGHSH and LQKENI.

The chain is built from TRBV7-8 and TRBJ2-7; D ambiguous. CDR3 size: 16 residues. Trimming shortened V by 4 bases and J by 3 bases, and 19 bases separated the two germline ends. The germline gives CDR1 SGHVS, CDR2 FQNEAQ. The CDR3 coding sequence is TGTGCCAGCAGCTCAGATTCGGGCCCACCTTACTACGAGCAGTACTTC. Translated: CASSSDSGPPYYEQYF.

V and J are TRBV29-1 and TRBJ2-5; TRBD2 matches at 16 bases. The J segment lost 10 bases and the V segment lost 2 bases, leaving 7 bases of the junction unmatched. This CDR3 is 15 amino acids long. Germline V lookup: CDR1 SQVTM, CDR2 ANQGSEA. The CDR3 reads CSVEPGTSGGAFQYF. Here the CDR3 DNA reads TGCAGCGTTGAACCCGGGACTAGCGGGGGGGCCTTCCAGTACTTC.

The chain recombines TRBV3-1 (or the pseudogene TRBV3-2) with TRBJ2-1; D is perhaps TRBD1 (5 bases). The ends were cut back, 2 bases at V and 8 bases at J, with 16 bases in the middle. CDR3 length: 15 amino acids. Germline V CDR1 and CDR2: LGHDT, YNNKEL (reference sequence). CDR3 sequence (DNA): TGTGCCAGCAGCCAACAATGGGGCAAATACCATGAGCAGTTCTTC. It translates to CASSQQWGKYHEQFF.

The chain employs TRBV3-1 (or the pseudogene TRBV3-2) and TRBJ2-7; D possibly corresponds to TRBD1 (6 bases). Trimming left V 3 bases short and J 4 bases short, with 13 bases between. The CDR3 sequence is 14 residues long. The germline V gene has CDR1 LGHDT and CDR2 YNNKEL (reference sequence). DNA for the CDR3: TGTGCCAGCAGCCATCGCAGGGGAATTTACGAGCAGTACTTC. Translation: CASSHRRGIYEQYF.

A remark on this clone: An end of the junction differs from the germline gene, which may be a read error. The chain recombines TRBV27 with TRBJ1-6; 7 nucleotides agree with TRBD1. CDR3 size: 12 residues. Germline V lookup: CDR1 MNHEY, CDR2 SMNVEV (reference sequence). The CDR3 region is CASSTTGNPLYF. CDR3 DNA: TGTGCCAGCAGTACGACAGGGAACCCTCTGTACTTT.

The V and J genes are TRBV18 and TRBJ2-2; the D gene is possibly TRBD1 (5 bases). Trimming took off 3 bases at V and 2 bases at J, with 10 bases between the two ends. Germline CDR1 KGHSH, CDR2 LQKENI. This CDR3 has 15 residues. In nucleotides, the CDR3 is TGTGCCAGCTCACCCAGGGAACGAAACACCGGGGAGCTGTTTTTT. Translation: CASSPRERNTGELFF.

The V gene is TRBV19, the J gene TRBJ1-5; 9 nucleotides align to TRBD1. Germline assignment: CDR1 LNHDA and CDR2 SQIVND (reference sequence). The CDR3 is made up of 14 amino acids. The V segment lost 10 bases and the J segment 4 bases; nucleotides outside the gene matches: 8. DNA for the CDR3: TGTGCCACCTCGGGGACAGGGAATAATCAGCCCCAGCATTTT. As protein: CATSGTGNNQPQHF.